The T cell receptor (beta chain) described here comes from a study of shared T cell receptors in the human thymus. A single count supports this clone. Per the germline V gene, CDR1 is MNHNS and CDR2 is SASEGT. The CDR3 extends over 13 amino acids. V lost 7 bases to trimming and J lost 1 base, with 9 bases between them. Assay used: immunoSEQ multiplex PCR; TCRdb lists only in-frame clones, some missing. Among a few hundred thousand clones listed, approximately 95% were seen once. This rearrangement joins TRBV6-1 to TRBJ2-3; D might be TRBD2 (5 bases). The TCR originated in a human donor. Sequencing was carried out using thymocytes. The CDR3 reads CASIVGGTDTQYF. In nucleotides, the CDR3 is TGTGCCAGCATCGTCGGGGGCACAGATACGCAGTATTTT.